A single sample gave rise to the 18 T cell receptor beta chains below, sequenced in a study of cytomegalovirus exposure and HLA in healthy donors (dated by TCRdb to the late 2010s). Library creation used the immunoSEQ multiplex PCR assay. TCRdb took this table from immuneACCESS and kept in-frame rearrangements with V and J called. Such tables lack part of the clones; where checked against another copy, unresolved V genes explain under half of the gap, and the rest is unexplained. Present in this sample are about 78,000 clones, almost 97% of which were seen just once. The top ten constitute roughly 1.6% of the sample. The sequenced material came from PBMCs. These receptors were obtained from a man aged 18 to 30 in good health and CMV-seropositive.

The chain couples TRBV5-1 to TRBJ2-5; D is undetermined. The CDR3 length is 12 residues. V was clipped by 7 bases and J by 5 bases, with 12 bases between them. Per germline, CDR1 SGHRS and CDR2 YFSETQ. In nucleotides, the CDR3 is TGCGCCAGCTTTCGAGCTCGGGAGACCCAGTACTTC. It encodes CASFRARETQYF.

The V call is TRBV18, the J call TRBJ2-1, with D unresolved. V gave up 1 base and J gave up 3 bases, with 7 bases separating them. The CDR3 consists of 14 residues. CDR1 is KGHSH, CDR2 LQKENI, per germline. In nucleotides, the CDR3 is TGTGCCAGCTCACCACGCTCAGACTACAATGAGCAGTTCTTC. Its protein is CASSPRSDYNEQFF.

The chain has TRBV28 and TRBJ2-6; D might be TRBD1 (6 bases). The CDR3 has 16 residues. V lost 0 bases and J lost 2, with 8 bases in between. From germline, CDR1 is MDHEN and CDR2 SYDVKM. CDR3 coding DNA: TGTGCCAGCAGTTTATGGTGGACAGCTGGGGCCAACGTCCTGACTTTC. This translates into CASSLWWTAGANVLTF.

V is TRBV28 and J is TRBJ1-2; 9 bases fit TRBD1. Trimming took 6 bases from V and 4 from J; bases not matched to a gene: 6. Germline assignment: CDR1 MDHEN and CDR2 SYDVKM. There are 14 residues in the CDR3. CDR3: CASSSGQGTYGYTF. Written as DNA, the CDR3 is TGTGCCAGCAGCTCAGGACAGGGGACCTATGGCTACACCTTC.

The rearrangement joins TRBV5-6 to TRBJ1-5; 11 bases map to TRBD1. Trimming removed 4 bases from V and 5 bases from J; junction bases left unmatched: 5. The germline V gene has CDR1 SGHDT and CDR2 YYEEEE. This CDR3 has 15 amino acids. CDR3 DNA sequence: TGTGCCAGCAGCGCAGGGACAGGGGGTGATCAGCCCCAGCATTTT. Translating gives CASSAGTGGDQPQHF.

This chain uses TRBV29-1 with TRBJ2-1; 7 bases fit TRBD2. The CDR3 covers 12 residues. The trim removed 6 bases at V and 5 bases at J, leaving 4 bases unmatched. Germline CDR1 and CDR2: SQVTM and ANQGSEA. In DNA, the CDR3 is TGCAGCGTCGGGACTACTCACAATGAGCAGTTCTTC. It yields the protein CSVGTTHNEQFF.

This clone occurred once. V usage is TRBV6-6 and J usage is TRBJ2-5, with 8 bases matching TRBD1. V trimming: 5 bases; J trimming: 4 bases; junction bases outside the gene matches: 6. The CDR3 consists of 14 residues. Germline assignment: CDR1 MNHNY and CDR2 SVGAGI (reference sequence). The CDR3 loop is CASSPGGAGETQYF. Written as DNA, the CDR3 is TGTGCCAGCAGTCCAGGGGGCGCGGGAGAGACCCAGTACTTC.

V usage is TRBV4-1 and J usage is TRBJ1-1, with 8 bases matching TRBD1. CDR3 length: 16 amino acids. Germline-derived CDR1 and CDR2 are MGHRA and YSYEKL. Trimming removed 1 base from V and 5 bases from J; junction bases left unmatched: 9. The CDR3 DNA follows: TGCGCCAGCAGCCAAGGGGGGCAGGGGGCGCGGACTGAAGCTTTCTTT. This translates into CASSQGGQGARTEAFF.

The V gene is TRBV28, the J gene TRBJ2-2; 10 positions match TRBD1. Germline CDR1 is MDHEN and CDR2 is SYDVKM. The CDR3 length is 16 residues. The J segment lost 7 bases and the V segment lost 2 bases, leaving 7 bases of the junction unmatched. This CDR3 is CASSLAGTGDVGELFF. CDR3 DNA: TGTGCCAGCAGTTTAGCTGGGACAGGGGATGTCGGGGAGCTGTTTTTT.

In its sample, this clone was seen once. CDR3 region: CASRRQGSEAFF. The CDR3 DNA sequence: TGTGCCAGCAGGCGCCAGGGCTCTGAAGCTTTCTTT. The chain combines TRBV6-6 with TRBJ1-1; the D gene is possibly TRBD1 (5 bases). V lost 6 bases and J 6 bases, leaving 11 bases between the germline ends. The CDR3 has 12 amino acids. Germline CDR1 MNHNY, CDR2 SVGAGI (reference sequence).

The chain carries TRBV25-1 and TRBJ2-1; the D gene is possibly TRBD2 (6 bases). V lost 3 bases to trimming and J lost 1 base, with 7 bases between them. Germline CDR1 MGHDK, CDR2 SYGVNS. The CDR3 extends over 14 amino acids. The CDR3 DNA is TGTGCCAGCAGTGACGGGAGATCCTACAATGAGCAGTTCTTC. Translating it yields CASSDGRSYNEQFF. Together with reference TRBV25-1 and TRBJ2-1, the CDR3 gives the full variable domain: EADIYQTPRYLVIGTGKKITLECSQTMGHDKMYWYQQDPGMELHLIHYSYGVNSTEKGDLSSESTVSRIRTEHFPLTLESARPSHTSQYLCASSDGRSYNEQFFGPGTRLTVL.

The rearrangement links TRBV14 to TRBJ1-1; tentatively, D is TRBD1 (5 bases). From germline, CDR1 is SGHDN and CDR2 FVKESK. V was trimmed by 0 bases and J by 1 base, leaving 12 bases between them. CDR3 length equals 16 residues. The CDR3 spells CASSQDLGARNTEAFF. In DNA form, the CDR3 reads TGTGCCAGCAGCCAAGATCTTGGGGCCCGGAACACTGAAGCTTTCTTT.

The chain links TRBV6-5 to TRBJ2-3; possibly TRBD1 for D (6 bases). CDR3 size: 14 residues. CDR1 is MNHEY, CDR2 SVGAGI, per germline. The ends were cut back, 8 bases at V and 6 bases at J, with 18 bases in the middle. CDR3 DNA sequence: TGTGCCAGCCGCCCCACCACAGGGTCGGATACGCAGTATTTT. Its protein product is CASRPTTGSDTQYF.

V and J are TRBV19 and TRBJ1-1, with D hard to call. CDR1 and CDR2 from the germline V gene are LNHDA and SQIVND (reference sequence). CDR3 length: 16 amino acids. Trimming pared 6 bases from V and 5 bases from J, leaving 22 bases between. The CDR3 nucleotides are TGTGCCAGTAGCATCGTTCATCGACGGGTGTTAACTGAAGCTTTCTTT. Its translation is CASSIVHRRVLTEAFF.

V gene TRBV29-1 combines with J gene TRBJ2-2; 9 positions agree with TRBD1. J was trimmed by 5 bases and V by 3 bases; bases with no gene match: 1. The length of the CDR3 is 13 residues. Per the germline V gene, CDR1 is SQVTM and CDR2 is ANQGSEA. The CDR3 coding sequence is TGCAGCGTTGATGGACAGGGGACCGGGGAGCTGTTTTTT. It is translated as CSVDGQGTGELFF.

The gene calls are TRBV5-1 and TRBJ2-7, with 8 positions matching TRBD2. Germline CDR1 SGHRS, CDR2 YFSETQ. CDR3 length: 13 amino acids. Unmatched junction bases numbered 2, after V lost 4 bases and J lost 2 bases. DNA of the CDR3: TGCGCCAGCAGCGATAGCGGGACCTACGAGCAGTACTTC. It codes for CASSDSGTYEQYF.

This chain connects TRBV6-5 to TRBJ1-5, with D perhaps TRBD1 (6 bases). The CDR3 has 15 residues. Trimming took off 4 bases at V and 6 bases at J, with 16 bases between the two ends. Germline CDR1 and CDR2: MNHEY and SVGAGI. CDR3 sequence: CASSLEQGGRQPQHF. As DNA, the CDR3 is TGTGCCAGCAGTTTAGAACAGGGCGGGCGTCAGCCCCAGCATTTT.

The chain is built from TRBV27 and TRBJ2-7; 8 bases fit TRBD1. V gave up 2 bases and J gave up 7 bases; unmatched junction bases: 4. The germline CDR1 and CDR2 sequences are MNHEY and SMNVEV (reference sequence). This CDR3 contains 13 residues. CDR3 sequence: CASSLLTGEEQYF. The CDR3 nucleotides read TGTGCCAGCAGTTTACTGACAGGGGAAGAGCAGTACTTC.